This T cell receptor beta chain was identified in a study of T cells in Graves' hyperthyroidism and ophthalmopathy. The wider study: Peripheral blood specimens were obtained at initial diagnosis, prior to any treatment.

In the ophthalmopathy cohort, Clinical Activity Score was at least 3, NOSPECS grade at least 4, and duration under 3 months. Not enrolled were patients with uncontrolled infection, other autoimmune disease, pregnancy or lactation. Authors of the study amplified TCR beta CDR3 regions from RNA transcripts. During a first-round RT-PCR of the TCR CDR3, the HTBI primer set was used. TCRdb ran MiXCR on the multiplex PCR reads and lists one entry per CDR3 protein. The sample has hundreds of thousands of distinct CDR3 sequences; roughly 15% are singletons. This clonotype occurred many times. This clonotype originated in a woman aged 60-70 years with Graves' ophthalmopathy. The specimen was blood.

CDR3 residues: CSARGTSFSYNEQFF. The CDR3 region has the DNA TGCAGTGCTAGGGGGACTAGTTTCTCCTACAATGAGCAGTTCTTC. V gene TRBV20-1 combines with J gene TRBJ2-1, with 8 positions matching TRBD2. The CDR3 consists of 15 residues. The V segment lost 3 bases and the J segment 0 bases; nucleotides outside the gene matches: 4. Germline CDR1 DFQATT, CDR2 SNEGSKA (reference sequence).